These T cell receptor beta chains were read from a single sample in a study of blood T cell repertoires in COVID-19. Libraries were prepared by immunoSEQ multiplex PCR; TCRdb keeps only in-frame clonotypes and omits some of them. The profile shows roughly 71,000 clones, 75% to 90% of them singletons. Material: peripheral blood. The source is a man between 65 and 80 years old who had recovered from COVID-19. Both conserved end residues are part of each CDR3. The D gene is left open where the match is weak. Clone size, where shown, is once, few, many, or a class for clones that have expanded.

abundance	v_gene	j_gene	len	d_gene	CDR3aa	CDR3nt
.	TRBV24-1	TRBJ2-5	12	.	CATSRGGETQYF	TGTGCCACCAGTAGGGGGGGAGAGACCCAGTACTTC
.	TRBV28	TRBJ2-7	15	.	CASSFLGPRSYEQYF	TGTGCCAGCAGTTTCTTGGGCCCGAGATCCTACGAGCAGTACTTC
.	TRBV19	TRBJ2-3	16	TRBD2	CASSIGLAGPTDTQYF	TGTGCCAGTAGTATAGGACTAGCGGGGCCCACAGATACGCAGTATTTT
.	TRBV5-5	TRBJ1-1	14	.	CASSLERTNTEAFF	TGTGCCAGCAGCTTGGAGAGAACGAACACTGAAGCTTTCTTT
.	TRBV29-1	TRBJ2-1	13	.	CSVASRQYNEQFF	TGCAGCGTCGCCTCCCGACAGTACAATGAGCAGTTCTTC
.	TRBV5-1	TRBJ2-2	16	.	CASSSLGTTNTGELFF	TGCGCCAGCAGCTCACTTGGGACAACGAACACCGGGGAGCTGTTTTTT
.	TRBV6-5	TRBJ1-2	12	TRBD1	CASRDRVYGYTF	TGTGCCAGCCGGGACAGGGTATATGGCTACACCTTC
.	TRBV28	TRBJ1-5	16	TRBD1	CASREPGQGNNQPQHF	TGTGCCAGCAGGGAACCGGGACAGGGCAACAATCAGCCCCAGCATTTT
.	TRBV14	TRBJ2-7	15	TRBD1	CASSLGQGLTYEQYF	TGTGCCAGCAGCCTGGGACAGGGCCTAACCTACGAGCAGTACTTC
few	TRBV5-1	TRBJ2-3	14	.	CASSPGLRADTQYF	TGCGCCAGCAGCCCGGGACTCCGCGCAGATACGCAGTATTTT
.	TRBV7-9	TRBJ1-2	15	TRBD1	CASSLGGQLNYGYTF	TGTGCCAGCAGCCTGGGGGGACAGTTGAACTATGGCTACACCTTC
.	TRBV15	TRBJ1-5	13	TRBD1	CATTTTGGQPQHF	TGTGCCACCACAACTACAGGGGGTCAGCCCCAGCATTTT
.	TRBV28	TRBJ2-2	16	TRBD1	CASSFVGTGYTGELFF	TGTGCCAGCAGTTTTGTGGGGACAGGTTATACCGGGGAGCTGTTTTTT
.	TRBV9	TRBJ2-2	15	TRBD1	CASSVAGQGAGELFF	TGTGCCAGCAGCGTAGCGGGACAGGGGGCCGGGGAGCTGTTTTTT
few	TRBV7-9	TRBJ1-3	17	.	CASSLEPSGDSGNTIYF	TGTGCCAGCAGCTTAGAGCCCTCAGGGGACTCTGGAAACACCATATATTTT
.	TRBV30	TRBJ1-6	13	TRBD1	CAWKEGANSPLHF	TGTGCCTGGAAAGAGGGGGCAAATTCACCCCTCCACTTT
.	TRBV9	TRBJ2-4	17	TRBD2	CASSAGLAGGMGNIQYF	TGTGCCAGCAGCGCGGGACTAGCGGGGGGAATGGGAAACATTCAGTACTTC
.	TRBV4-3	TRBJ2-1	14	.	CASSQGVSGSEQFF	TGCGCCAGCAGCCAAGGAGTCAGTGGGAGTGAGCAGTTCTTC
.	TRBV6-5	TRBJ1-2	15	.	CASRNKGVPFYGYTF	TGTGCCAGCAGGAATAAGGGAGTTCCTTTCTATGGCTACACCTTC
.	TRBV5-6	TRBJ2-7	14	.	CASSPDYYSYEQYF	TGTGCCAGCAGCCCCGACTACTACTCCTACGAGCAGTACTTC
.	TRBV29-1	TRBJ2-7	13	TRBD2	CSVEREGSYEQYF	TGCAGCGTTGAGCGGGAGGGCTCCTACGAGCAGTACTTC
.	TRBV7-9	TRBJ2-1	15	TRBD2	CASSPSGSSYNEQFF	TGTGCCAGCAGCCCGAGCGGGAGCTCCTACAATGAGCAGTTCTTC
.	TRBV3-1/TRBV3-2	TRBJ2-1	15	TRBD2	CASSQQLAGGNEQFF	TGTGCCAGCAGCCAACAACTAGCGGGGGGGAATGAGCAGTTCTTC
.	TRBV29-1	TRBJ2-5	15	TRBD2	CSSANNHVGGETQYF	TGCAGCTCCGCCAACAATCATGTGGGAGGGGAGACCCAGTACTTC
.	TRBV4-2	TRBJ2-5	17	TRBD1	CASSQGTGQGLRETQYF	TGTGCCAGCAGCCAAGGGACGGGACAGGGCTTACGAGAGACCCAGTACTTC
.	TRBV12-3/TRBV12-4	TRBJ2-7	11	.	CASSSVREQYF	TGTGCCAGCAGTTCCGTCAGGGAGCAGTACTTC
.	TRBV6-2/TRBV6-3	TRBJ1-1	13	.	CASSGETLHEAFF	TGTGCCAGCAGTGGGGAGACACTACATGAAGCTTTCTTT
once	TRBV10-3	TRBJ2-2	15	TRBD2	CAISESTSGSGELFF	TGTGCCATCAGTGAGTCAACTAGCGGGAGTGGGGAGCTGTTTTTT